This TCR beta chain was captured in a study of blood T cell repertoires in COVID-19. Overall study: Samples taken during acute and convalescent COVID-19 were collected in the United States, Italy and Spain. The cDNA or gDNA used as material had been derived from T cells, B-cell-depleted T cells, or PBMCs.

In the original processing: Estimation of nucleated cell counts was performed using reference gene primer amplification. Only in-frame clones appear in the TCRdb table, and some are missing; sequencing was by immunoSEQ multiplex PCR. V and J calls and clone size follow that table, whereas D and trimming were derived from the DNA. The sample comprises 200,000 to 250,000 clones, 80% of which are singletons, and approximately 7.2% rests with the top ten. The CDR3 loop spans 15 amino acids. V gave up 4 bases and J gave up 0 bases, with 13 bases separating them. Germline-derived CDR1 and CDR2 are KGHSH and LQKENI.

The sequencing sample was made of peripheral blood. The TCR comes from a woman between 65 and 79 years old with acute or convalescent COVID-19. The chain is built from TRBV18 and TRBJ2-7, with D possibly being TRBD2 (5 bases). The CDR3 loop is CASSLSEVSSYEQYF. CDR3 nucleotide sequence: TGTGCCAGCTCACTTTCGGAGGTTAGCTCCTACGAGCAGTACTTC.